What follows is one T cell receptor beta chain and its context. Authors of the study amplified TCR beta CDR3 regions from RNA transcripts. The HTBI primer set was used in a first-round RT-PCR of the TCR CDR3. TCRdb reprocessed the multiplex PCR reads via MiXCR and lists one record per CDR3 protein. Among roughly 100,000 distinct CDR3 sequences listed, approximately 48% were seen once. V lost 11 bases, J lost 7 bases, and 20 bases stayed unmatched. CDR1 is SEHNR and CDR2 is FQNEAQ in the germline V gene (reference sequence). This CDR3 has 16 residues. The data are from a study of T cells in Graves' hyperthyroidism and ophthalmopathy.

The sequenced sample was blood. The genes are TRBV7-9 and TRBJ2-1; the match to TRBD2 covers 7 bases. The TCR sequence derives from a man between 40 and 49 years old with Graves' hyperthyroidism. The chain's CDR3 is CAWREDPSGAGNEQFF. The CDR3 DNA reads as TGTGCCTGGAGAGAGGACCCTAGCGGAGCAGGTAATGAGCAGTTCTTC.